This T cell receptor (beta chain) is from a study of Tregs in tolerant kidney transplant recipients. Broader study findings: This study did not directly address biological reproducibility. Nucleotide sequences could not be compared across some patients' samples due to primer changes. Findings come from small patient numbers and require larger validation.

Mixed chimerism was transient after nonmyeloablative marrow transplants from related graft donors. CD4+CD25+CD127- Tregs, CD4+CD25- non-Tregs, CD4 and CD8 cells were sorted. Clones were sequenced by immunoSEQ multiplex PCR, and TCRdb holds only the in-frame ones, with some missing. This sample carries 95,000 or so clones, roughly 93% of them seen once, and the ten largest clones take 1.5% to 2%. CDR3 size: 13 residues. CDR1 SGHTA and CDR2 FQGTGA come from the germline V gene. The V gene lost 4 bases and the J gene lost 4 bases, with 10 bases spanning the gap. As for this clone: The antigen is not known.

The sample here was CD4+ T cells from blood (PBMCs), taken 12 months after the transplant. This TCR was sampled from a human patient who received a combined kidney and bone marrow transplant. Some T cells here may be from the graft donor. The chain uses TRBV7-3 and TRBJ1-1; no reliable D call. For the CDR3, the DNA is TGTGCCAGCAGCTGGTATGAGGGCACTGAAGCTTTCTTT. Translated: CASSWYEGTEAFF.